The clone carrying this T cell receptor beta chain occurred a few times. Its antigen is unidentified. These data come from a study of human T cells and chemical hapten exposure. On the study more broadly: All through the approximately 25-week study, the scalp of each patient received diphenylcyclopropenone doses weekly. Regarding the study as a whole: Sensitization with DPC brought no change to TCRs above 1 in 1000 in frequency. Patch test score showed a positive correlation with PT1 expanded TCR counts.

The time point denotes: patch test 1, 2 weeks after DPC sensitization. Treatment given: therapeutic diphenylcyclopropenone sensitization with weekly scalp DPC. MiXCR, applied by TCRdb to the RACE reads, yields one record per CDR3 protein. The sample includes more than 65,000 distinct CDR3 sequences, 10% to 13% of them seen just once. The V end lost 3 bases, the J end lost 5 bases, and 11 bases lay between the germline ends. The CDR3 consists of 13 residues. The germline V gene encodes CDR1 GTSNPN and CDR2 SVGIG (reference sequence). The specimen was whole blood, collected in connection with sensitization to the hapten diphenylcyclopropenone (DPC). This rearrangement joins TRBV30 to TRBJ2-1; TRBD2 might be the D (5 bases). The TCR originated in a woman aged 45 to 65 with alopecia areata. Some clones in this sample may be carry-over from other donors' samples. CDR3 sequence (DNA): TGTGCCTGGAGGGGAGCCTTGAACAATGAGCAGTTCTTC. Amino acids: CAWRGALNNEQFF.